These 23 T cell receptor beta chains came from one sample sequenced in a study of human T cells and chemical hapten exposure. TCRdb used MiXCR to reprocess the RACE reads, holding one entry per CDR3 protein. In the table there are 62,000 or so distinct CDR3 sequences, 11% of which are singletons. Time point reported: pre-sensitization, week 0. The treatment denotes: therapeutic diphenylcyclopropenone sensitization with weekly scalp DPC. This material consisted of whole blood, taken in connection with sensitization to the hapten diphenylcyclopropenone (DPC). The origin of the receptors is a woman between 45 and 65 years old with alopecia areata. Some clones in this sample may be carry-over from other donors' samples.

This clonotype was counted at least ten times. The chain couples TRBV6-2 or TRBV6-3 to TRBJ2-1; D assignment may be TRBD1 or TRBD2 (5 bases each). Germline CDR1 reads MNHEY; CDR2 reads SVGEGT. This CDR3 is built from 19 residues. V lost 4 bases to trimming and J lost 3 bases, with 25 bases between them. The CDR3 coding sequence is TGTGCCAGCAGTTTCGAGTCCGGGGCCCTCAAATCAATCTACAATGAGCAGTTCTTC. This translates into CASSFESGALKSIYNEQFF.

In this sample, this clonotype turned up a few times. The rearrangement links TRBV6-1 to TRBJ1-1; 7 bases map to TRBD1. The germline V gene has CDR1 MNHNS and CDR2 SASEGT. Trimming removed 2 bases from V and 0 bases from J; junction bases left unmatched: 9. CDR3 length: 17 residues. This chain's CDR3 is CASSEKGAGRMNTEAFF. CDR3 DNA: TGTGCCAGCAGTGAAAAGGGGGCGGGACGGATGAACACTGAAGCTTTCTTT.

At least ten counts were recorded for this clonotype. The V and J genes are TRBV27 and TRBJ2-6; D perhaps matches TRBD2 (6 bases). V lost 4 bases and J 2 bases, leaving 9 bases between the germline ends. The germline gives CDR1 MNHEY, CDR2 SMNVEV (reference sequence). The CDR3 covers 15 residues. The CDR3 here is CASSSPGAGANVLTF. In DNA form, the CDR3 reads TGTGCCAGCAGTTCACCGGGGGCTGGGGCCAACGTCCTGACTTTC.

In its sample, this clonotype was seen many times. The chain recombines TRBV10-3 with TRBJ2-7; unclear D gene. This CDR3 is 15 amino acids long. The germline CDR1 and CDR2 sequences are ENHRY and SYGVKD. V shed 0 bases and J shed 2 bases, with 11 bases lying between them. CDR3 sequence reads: CAISESKIPTYEQYF. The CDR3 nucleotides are TGTGCCATCAGTGAGTCGAAGATTCCCACCTACGAGCAGTACTTC.

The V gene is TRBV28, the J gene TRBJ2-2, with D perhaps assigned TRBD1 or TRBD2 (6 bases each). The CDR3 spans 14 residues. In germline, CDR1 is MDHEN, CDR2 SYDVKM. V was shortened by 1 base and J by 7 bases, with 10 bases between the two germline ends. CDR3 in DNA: TGTGCCAGCAGTTTATCGGGGGCTGGCGGGGAGCTGTTTTTT. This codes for CASSLSGAGGELFF. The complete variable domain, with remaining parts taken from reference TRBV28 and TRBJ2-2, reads DVKVTQSSRYLVKRTGEKVFLECVQDMDHENMFWYRQDPGLGLRLIYFSYDVKMKEKGDIPEGYSVSREKKERFSLILESASTNQTSMYLCASSLSGAGGELFFGEGSRLTVL.

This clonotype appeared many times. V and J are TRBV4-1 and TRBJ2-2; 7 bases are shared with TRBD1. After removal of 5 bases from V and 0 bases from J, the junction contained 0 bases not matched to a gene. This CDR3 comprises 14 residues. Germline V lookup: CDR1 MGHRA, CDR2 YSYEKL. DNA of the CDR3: TGCGCCAGCAGCAGGGGGCCGAACACCGGGGAGCTGTTTTTT. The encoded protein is CASSRGPNTGELFF.

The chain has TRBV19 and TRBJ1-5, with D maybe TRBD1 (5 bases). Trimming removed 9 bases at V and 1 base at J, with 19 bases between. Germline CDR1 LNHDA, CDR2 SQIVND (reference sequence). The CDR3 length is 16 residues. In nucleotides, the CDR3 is TGTGCCAGCACCGGGACGGGGGATGGAAGCAATCAGCCCCAGCATTTT. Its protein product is CASTGTGDGSNQPQHF.

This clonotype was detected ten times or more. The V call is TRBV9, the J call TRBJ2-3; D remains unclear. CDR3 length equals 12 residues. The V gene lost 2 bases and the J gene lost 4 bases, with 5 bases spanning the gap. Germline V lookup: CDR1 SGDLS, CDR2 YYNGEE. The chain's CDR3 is CASSVVSDTQYF. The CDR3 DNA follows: TGTGCCAGCAGCGTGGTGTCAGATACGCAGTATTTT.

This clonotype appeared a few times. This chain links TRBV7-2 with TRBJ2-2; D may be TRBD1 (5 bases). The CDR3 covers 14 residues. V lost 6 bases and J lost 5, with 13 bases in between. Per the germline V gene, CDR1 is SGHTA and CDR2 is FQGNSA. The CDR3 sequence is CASSRGPRTGELFF. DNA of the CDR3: TGTGCCAGCAGTAGGGGCCCGCGGACCGGGGAGCTGTTTTTT.

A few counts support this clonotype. The DNA for the CDR3 is TGTGCCAGCAGTTACAGCTATAGCAATCAGCCCCAGCATTTT. It encodes CASSYSYSNQPQHF. This sequence joins TRBV6-5 and TRBJ1-5, with D unclear. The CDR3 is 14 residues long. Trimming left V 2 bases short and J 0 bases short, with 5 bases between. Germline loops: CDR1 MNHEY, CDR2 SVGAGI.

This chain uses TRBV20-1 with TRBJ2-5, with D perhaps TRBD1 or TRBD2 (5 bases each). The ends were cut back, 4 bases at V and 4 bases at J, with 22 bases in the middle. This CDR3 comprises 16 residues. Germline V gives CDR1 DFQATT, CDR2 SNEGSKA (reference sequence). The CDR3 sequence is CSATETAMGRRETQYF. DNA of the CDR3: TGCAGTGCTACAGAGACAGCGATGGGACGACGAGAGACCCAGTACTTC.

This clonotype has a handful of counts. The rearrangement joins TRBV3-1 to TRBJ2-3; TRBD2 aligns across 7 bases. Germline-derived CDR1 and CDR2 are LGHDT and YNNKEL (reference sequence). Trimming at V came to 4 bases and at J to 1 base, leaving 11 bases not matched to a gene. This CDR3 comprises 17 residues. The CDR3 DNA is TGTGCCAGCAGCCCCGTTAGCGGGTGGGGCGGCACAGATACGCAGTATTTT. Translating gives CASSPVSGWGGTDTQYF.

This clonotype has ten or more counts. In DNA, the CDR3 is TGTGCCAGCAGGTTGACGGGGAACACTGAAGCTTTCTTT. It encodes CASRLTGNTEAFF. The chain joins TRBV12-3 or TRBV12-4 to TRBJ1-1; D unresolved. The CDR3 has 13 amino acids. V dropped 6 bases and J dropped 1 base, with 9 bases sitting between them.

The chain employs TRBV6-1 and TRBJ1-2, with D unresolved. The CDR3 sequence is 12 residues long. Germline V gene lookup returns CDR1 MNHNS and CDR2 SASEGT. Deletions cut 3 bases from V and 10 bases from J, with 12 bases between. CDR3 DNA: TGTGCCAGCAGTGACGTTTCCAGCCACTACACCTTC. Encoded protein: CASSDVSSHYTF.

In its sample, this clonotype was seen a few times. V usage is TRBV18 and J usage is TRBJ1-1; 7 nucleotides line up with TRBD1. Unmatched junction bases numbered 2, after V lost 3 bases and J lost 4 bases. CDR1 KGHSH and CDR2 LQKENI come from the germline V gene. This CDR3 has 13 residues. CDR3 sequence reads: CASSPRGSTEAFF. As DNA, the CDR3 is TGTGCCAGCTCACCCAGGGGGAGCACTGAAGCTTTCTTT.

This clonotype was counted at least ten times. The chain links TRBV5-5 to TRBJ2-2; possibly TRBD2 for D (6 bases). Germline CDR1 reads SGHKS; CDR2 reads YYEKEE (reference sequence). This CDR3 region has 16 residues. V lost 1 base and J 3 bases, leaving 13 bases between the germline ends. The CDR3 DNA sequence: TGTGCCAGCAGCTTGAGGTCGGGAGCCGACACCGGGGAGCTGTTTTTT. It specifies CASSLRSGADTGELFF. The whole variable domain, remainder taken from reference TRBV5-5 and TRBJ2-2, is DAGVTQSPTHLIKTRGQQVTLRCSPISGHKSVSWYQQVLGQGPQFIFQYYEKEERGRGNFPDRFSARQFPNYSSELNVNALLLGDSALYLCASSLRSGADTGELFFGEGSRLTVL.

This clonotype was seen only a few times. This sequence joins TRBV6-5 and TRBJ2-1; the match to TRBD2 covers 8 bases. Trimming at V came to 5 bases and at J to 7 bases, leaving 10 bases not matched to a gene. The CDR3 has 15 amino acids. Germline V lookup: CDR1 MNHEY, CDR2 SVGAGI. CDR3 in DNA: TGTGCCAGCAGTGGGCGGGCTAGCGGGCGAAATGAGCAGTTCTTC. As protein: CASSGRASGRNEQFF.

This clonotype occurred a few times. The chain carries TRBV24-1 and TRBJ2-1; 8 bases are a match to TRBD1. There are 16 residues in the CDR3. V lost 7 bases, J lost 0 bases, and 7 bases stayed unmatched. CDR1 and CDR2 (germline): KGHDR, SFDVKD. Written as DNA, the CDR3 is TGTGCCACCAGGGACGCGACAGGGGACTCCTACAATGAGCAGTTCTTC. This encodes CATRDATGDSYNEQFF.

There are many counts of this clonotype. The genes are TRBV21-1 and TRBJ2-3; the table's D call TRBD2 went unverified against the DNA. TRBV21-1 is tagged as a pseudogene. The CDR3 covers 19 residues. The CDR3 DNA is TGTGCCAGCAGCAAAAGCCCGGTCAGGGTAGCGGGAATCACAGATACGCAGTATTTT. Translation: CASSKSPVRVAGITDTQYF.

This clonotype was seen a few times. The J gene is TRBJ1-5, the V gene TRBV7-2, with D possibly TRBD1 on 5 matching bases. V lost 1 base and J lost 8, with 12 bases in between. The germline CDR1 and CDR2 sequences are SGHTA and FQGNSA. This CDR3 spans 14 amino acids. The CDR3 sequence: CASSLEGRPKPQHF. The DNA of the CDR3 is TGTGCCAGCAGCTTAGAGGGACGGCCTAAGCCCCAGCATTTT.

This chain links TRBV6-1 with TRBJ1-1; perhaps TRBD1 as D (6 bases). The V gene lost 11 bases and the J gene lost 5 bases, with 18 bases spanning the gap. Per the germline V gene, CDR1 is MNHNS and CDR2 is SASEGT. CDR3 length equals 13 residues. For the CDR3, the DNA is TGTGCCTGCAACGTACAGGGTAGGACTGAAGCTTTCTTT. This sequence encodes CACNVQGRTEAFF.

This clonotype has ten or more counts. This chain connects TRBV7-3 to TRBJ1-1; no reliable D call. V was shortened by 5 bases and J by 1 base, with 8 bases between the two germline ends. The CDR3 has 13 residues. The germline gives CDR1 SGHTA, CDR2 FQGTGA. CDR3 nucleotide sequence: TGTGCCAGCAGCACCTCTCCGAACACTGAAGCTTTCTTT. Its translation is CASSTSPNTEAFF.

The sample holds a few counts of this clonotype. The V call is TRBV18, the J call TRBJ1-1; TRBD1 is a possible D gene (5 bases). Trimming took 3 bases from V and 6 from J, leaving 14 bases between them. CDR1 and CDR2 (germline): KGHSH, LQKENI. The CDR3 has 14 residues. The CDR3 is CASSPPGQFAEAFF. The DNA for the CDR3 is TGTGCCAGCTCACCGCCGGGGCAGTTCGCTGAAGCTTTCTTT. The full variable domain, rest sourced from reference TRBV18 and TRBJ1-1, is NAGVMQNPRHLVRRRGQEARLRCSPMKGHSHVYWYRQLPEEGLKFMVYLQKENIIDESGMPKERFSAEFPKEGPSILRIQQVVRGDSAAYFCASSPPGQFAEAFFGQGTRLTVV.